A selection of T cell receptor beta chains follows, all from one sample in a study of CD8+ T cells in alopecia areata. Assay: immunoSEQ multiplex PCR; the TCRdb copy retains only in-frame clones and omits some. Here the sample spans 100,000 to 150,000 clones, more than 40% being singletons. Material: CD8+ T cells sorted from blood, obtained at week 0. These receptors were taken from a human donor with alopecia areata. Both conserved end residues are part of each CDR3. Each record gives: V gene, D gene, clone size, J gene, CDR3 protein, CDR3 DNA. The D gene is left open where the match is weak. Rows give clone size only sometimes, using once, few, many, or a class for an expanded clone.

TRBV21-1	NA	NA	TRBJ2-3	CASSAPGLAGGEVDTQYF	TGTGCCAGCAGCGCACCGGGACTAGCGGGGGGAGAGGTAGATACGCAGTATTTT
TRBV29-1	NA	once	TRBJ1-2	CSVDSDRSYGYTF	TGCAGCGTTGATAGCGACAGATCCTATGGCTACACCTTC
TRBV6-1	NA	NA	TRBJ2-7	CASSEGLNSYEQYF	TGTGCCAGCAGTGAAGGTCTCAACTCCTACGAGCAGTACTTC
TRBV11-2	TRBD1	NA	TRBJ2-7	CASSFSGGYEQYF	TGTGCCAGCAGCTTCTCAGGGGGCTACGAGCAGTACTTC
TRBV5-6	NA	few	TRBJ2-7	CASSKRISAYEQYF	TGTGCCAGCAGCAAACGAATCTCGGCCTACGAGCAGTACTTC
TRBV30	TRBD1	few	TRBJ2-7	CAWSSQGATYEQYF	TGTGCCTGGAGTTCACAGGGGGCAACTTACGAGCAGTACTTC
TRBV6-5	NA	NA	TRBJ1-1	CASSYSGANTEAFF	TGTGCCAGCAGTTACTCAGGGGCCAACACTGAAGCTTTCTTT
TRBV7-8	NA	few	TRBJ2-2	CASSLVGQITGELFF	TGTGCCAGCAGCTTAGTAGGACAGATTACCGGGGAGCTGTTTTTT
TRBV30	TRBD2	few	TRBJ2-5	CAWSVLAGEETQYF	TGTGCCTGGAGTGTACTAGCGGGGGAAGAGACCCAGTACTTC
TRBV30	NA	NA	TRBJ1-2	CACEGLRRGYTF	TGTGCCTGCGAAGGGCTCAGAAGAGGCTACACCTTC
TRBV4-1	NA	once	TRBJ2-2	CASSQVGDGELFF	TGCGCCAGCAGCCAAGTAGGGGACGGGGAGCTGTTTTTT
TRBV6-5	NA	few	TRBJ2-7	CASSSGADYEQYF	TGTGCCAGCAGTTCGGGGGCGGACTACGAGCAGTACTTC
TRBV19	NA	NA	TRBJ2-1	CASMGTYNEQFF	TGTGCCAGTATGGGGACCTACAATGAGCAGTTCTTC
TRBV5-1	TRBD1	NA	TRBJ2-2	CASSSTGGRDTGELFF	TGCGCCAGCAGCTCCACAGGGGGCAGAGACACCGGGGAGCTGTTTTTT
TRBV27	NA	NA	TRBJ2-1	CASAARGPEQFF	TGTGCCAGTGCCGCGCGGGGTCCTGAGCAGTTCTTC
TRBV7-8	NA	few	TRBJ1-1	CASSHRSGGGPEAFF	TGTGCCAGCAGCCACCGGAGCGGGGGGGGACCCGAAGCTTTCTTT
TRBV30	NA	NA	TRBJ1-2	CAWSNERSNYGYTF	TGTGCCTGGAGTAACGAACGGTCTAACTATGGCTACACCTTC
TRBV14	NA	few	TRBJ1-5	CASSSGGRNQPQHF	TGTGCCAGCAGCAGCGGGGGGCGGAATCAGCCCCAGCATTTT
TRBV5-5	NA	few	TRBJ2-1	CASSPPVGGTYNEQFF	TGTGCCAGCAGCCCTCCAGTGGGGGGAACCTACAATGAGCAGTTCTTC
TRBV19	NA	few	TRBJ1-1	CASSTDGQLDEAFF	TGTGCCAGTAGTACCGACGGACAGTTAGATGAAGCTTTCTTT
TRBV30	TRBD1	once	TRBJ2-7	CASSQGTGSYEQYF	TGCGCCAGCAGCCAAGGGACAGGGTCCTACGAGCAGTACTTC
TRBV14	TRBD1	few	TRBJ2-7	CASSHGQGPYEQYF	TGTGCCAGCAGCCACGGACAGGGTCCCTACGAGCAGTACTTC
TRBV10-3	NA	few	TRBJ2-7	CAINKGTAWTPYEQYF	TGTGCCATCAATAAAGGAACAGCCTGGACTCCCTACGAGCAGTACTTC
TRBV23-1	NA	NA	TRBJ1-1	CASSQSSLNRNTEAFF	TGCGCCAGCAGTCAATCCTCCCTAAATAGGAACACTGAAGCTTTCTTT
TRBV4-2	TRBD2	many	TRBJ2-2	CASSQTTSGGPEELFF	TGTGCCAGCAGCCAAACGACTAGCGGGGGCCCCGAGGAGCTGTTTTTT
TRBV5-6	NA	few	TRBJ2-7	CASSLEGRYEQYF	TGTGCCAGCAGCTTGGAAGGGCGGTACGAGCAGTACTTC
TRBV7-9	TRBD1	NA	TRBJ2-1	CASSPRTGVHNEQFF	TGTGCCAGCAGCCCCCGGACAGGGGTCCACAATGAGCAGTTCTTC
TRBV2	TRBD1	many	TRBJ1-2	CASRDRGRVYTF	TGTGCCAGCAGGGACAGGGGGCGCGTCTACACCTTC
TRBV5-1	NA	NA	TRBJ2-3	CASSLAEGNTDTQYF	TGCGCCAGCAGCTTAGCCGAGGGCAACACAGATACGCAGTATTTT
TRBV7-9	NA	few	TRBJ2-5	CASSQGSITYQETQYF	TGTGCCAGCAGCCAGGGGAGTATTACGTACCAAGAGACCCAGTACTTC
TRBV29-1	NA	NA	TRBJ1-2	CSVQTELHYGYTF	TGCAGCGTGCAGACGGAACTCCACTATGGCTACACCTTC
TRBV12-5	NA	few	TRBJ1-6	CASNEGVLYNSPLHF	TGTGCTAGCAACGAAGGGGTTCTCTATAATTCACCCCTCCACTTT
TRBV4-2	NA	once	TRBJ2-7	CASSQDPGHEQYF	TGTGCCAGCAGCCAAGATCCAGGACACGAGCAGTACTTC
TRBV27	TRBD1	NA	TRBJ2-7	CASSWGQGVGYEQYF	TGTGCCAGCAGTTGGGGACAGGGTGTAGGGTACGAGCAGTACTTC
TRBV19	NA	NA	TRBJ2-1	CASSRRTGGEQFF	TGTGCCAGTAGTCGACGGACCGGCGGTGAGCAGTTCTTC
TRBV13	NA	NA	TRBJ2-7	CASSLISGYEQYF	TGTGCCAGCAGCCTCATCTCTGGCTACGAGCAGTACTTC
TRBV13	NA	NA	TRBJ2-7	CASRSAGSSYEQYF	TGTGCCAGCAGGTCGGCAGGGTCATCCTACGAGCAGTACTTC
TRBV29-1	TRBD1	few	TRBJ2-1	CSVEGQGQEDNEQFF	TGCAGCGTTGAAGGGCAGGGACAGGAAGACAATGAGCAGTTCTTC